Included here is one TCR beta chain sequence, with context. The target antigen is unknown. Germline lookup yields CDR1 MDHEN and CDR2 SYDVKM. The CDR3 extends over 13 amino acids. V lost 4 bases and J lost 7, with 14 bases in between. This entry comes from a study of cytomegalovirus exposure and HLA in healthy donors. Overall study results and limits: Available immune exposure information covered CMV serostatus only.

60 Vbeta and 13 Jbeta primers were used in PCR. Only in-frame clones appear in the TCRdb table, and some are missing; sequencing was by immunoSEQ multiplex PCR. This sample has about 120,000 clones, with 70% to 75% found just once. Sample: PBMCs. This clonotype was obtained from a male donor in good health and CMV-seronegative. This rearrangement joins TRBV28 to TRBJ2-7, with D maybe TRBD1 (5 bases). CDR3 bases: TGTGCCAGCAGTTACTCCAGGGCCAGGGAGCAGTACTTC. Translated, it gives CASSYSRAREQYF.